Detailed here is one T cell receptor (beta chain). The assay was immunoSEQ multiplex PCR, and TCRdb's table has in-frame clones only and misses some. This sample has around 300,000 clones; around four fifths occur once, and the top ten carry around 4.2%. This record belongs to a study of blood T cell repertoires in COVID-19. Trimming shortened V by 5 bases and J by 0 bases, and 8 bases separated the two germline ends. This CDR3 has 13 residues. Germline CDR1 and CDR2: ENHRY and SYGVKD. The sequence was collected from a woman in her fifties or sixties with active or convalescent COVID-19. The chain combines TRBV10-3 with TRBJ2-7; perhaps TRBD1 as D (6 bases). Sequencing was carried out using peripheral blood. The CDR3: CAISRGSSYEQYF. In DNA form, the CDR3 reads TGTGCCATCAGTAGGGGGAGCTCCTACGAGCAGTACTTC.